One sample yielded the 4 T cell receptor beta chains listed below, sequenced in a study of breast tumors, draining lymph nodes, adjacent tissues (dated by TCRdb to the mid-2010s). Libraries were made using multiplex PCR. Sequencing instrument: Illumina HiSeq 2000. TCRdb applied fastp at Q25 and MiXCR to the public reads, then kept only in-frame beta chains. Rows are combined by CDR3 protein, so each entry shows the most common genes and DNA. The sample records about 20,000 distinct CDR3 sequences, about 45% of which are singletons. The ten largest make up 15% to 25% of the sample. The sample was breast tumor tissue. Source of these receptors: a female donor with breast cancer. Some clones in this sample may be carry-over from other donors' samples.

V is TRBV20-1 and J is TRBJ2-7; the match to TRBD2 covers 7 bases. This CDR3 has 15 residues. Trimming took 0 bases from V and 2 from J; bases not matched to a gene: 7. Looked up from germline, CDR1 is DFQATT and CDR2 is SNEGSKA (reference sequence). The CDR3 here is CSARDHLAAPYEQYF. DNA for the CDR3: TGCAGTGCTAGAGATCACCTAGCGGCCCCCTACGAGCAGTACTTC.

Comments on this clonotype: Its ends do not fully match the called genes, so a read error is possible. This rearrangement joins TRBV18 to TRBJ2-7, with 8 positions matching TRBD1. The germline V gene has CDR1 KGHSH and CDR2 LQKENI. The CDR3 spans 12 residues. This CDR3 reads CASSLGQGEQCF. The DNA for the CDR3 is TGTGCCAGCTCACTTGGACAGGGCGAGCAGTGCTTC.

This clonotype was found many times. The chain employs TRBV7-2 and TRBJ1-1; D might be TRBD1 (6 bases). From germline, CDR1 is SGHTA and CDR2 FQGNSA. The CDR3 is 14 residues long. V shed 1 base and J shed 1 base, with 7 bases lying between them. The CDR3 here is CASSLDRANTEAFF. DNA of the CDR3: TGTGCCAGCAGCTTAGACAGGGCGAACACTGAAGCTTTCTTT.

This clonotype was observed at least ten times. V is TRBV6-5 and J is TRBJ1-6; a weak D match, TRBD1 (5 bases). V lost 2 bases and J 6 bases, leaving 8 bases between the germline ends. The CDR3 totals 14 residues. Germline CDR1 is MNHEY and CDR2 is SVGAGI. The CDR3 DNA follows: TGTGCCAGCAGTTACCGGGGCAGTAATTCACCCCTCCACTTT. Translating gives CASSYRGSNSPLHF.